Only a few counts were recorded for the clone carrying this T cell receptor beta chain. Its specificity is unknown. Indicated time point: pretreatment peripheral blood. Germline V gene sequence: CDR1 MNHEY, CDR2 SMNVEV (reference sequence). The CDR3 totals 13 residues. Trimming pared 8 bases from V and 1 base from J, leaving 10 bases between. This sample was included in a study of PD-L1 blockade in urothelial cancer. Across the study: Patients began atezolizumab, 1,200 mg intravenously every 3 weeks, in about 2014. T cell content in blood samples showed a median of approximately 150,000. Researchers looked at the blood 3 weeks (second dose) and 6 weeks after treatment began.

Repertoires were generated with immunoSEQ multiplex PCR, while TCRdb's copy carries only in-frame clones and drops some. The repertoire holds about 47,000 clones, with 70% to 90% as singletons. Findings and caveats of the study: Pretreatment clonality of the blood TCR repertoire below the median was predictive of superior survival.

The chain combines TRBV27 with TRBJ2-3, with no clear D. The source of this sequence is a man aged 55 to 70 with urothelial cancer. The sequencing here drew on PBMCs, taken around atezolizumab (anti-PD-L1) treatment. CDR3 nucleotides: TGTGCCAGCGTTGCCATAGGCACAGATACGCAGTATTTT. Its translation: CASVAIGTDTQYF.